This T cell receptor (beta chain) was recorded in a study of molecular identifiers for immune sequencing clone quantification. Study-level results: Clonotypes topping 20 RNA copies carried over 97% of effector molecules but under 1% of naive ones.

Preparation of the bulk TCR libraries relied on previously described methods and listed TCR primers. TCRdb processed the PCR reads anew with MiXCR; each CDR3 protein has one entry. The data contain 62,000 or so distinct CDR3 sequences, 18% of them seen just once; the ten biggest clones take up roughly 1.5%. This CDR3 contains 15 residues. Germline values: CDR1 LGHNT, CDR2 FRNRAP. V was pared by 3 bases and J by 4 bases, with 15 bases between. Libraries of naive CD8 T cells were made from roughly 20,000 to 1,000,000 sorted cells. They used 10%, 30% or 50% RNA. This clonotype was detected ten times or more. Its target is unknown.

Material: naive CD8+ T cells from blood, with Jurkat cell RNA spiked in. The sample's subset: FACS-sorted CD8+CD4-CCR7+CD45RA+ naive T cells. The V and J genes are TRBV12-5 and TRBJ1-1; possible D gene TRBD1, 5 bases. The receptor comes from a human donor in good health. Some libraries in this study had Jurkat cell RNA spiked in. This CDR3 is CASGFSEGTITEAFF. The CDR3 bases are TGTGCTAGTGGTTTTTCTGAGGGGACTATCACTGAAGCTTTCTTT.